The 25 T cell receptor beta chains reported below all come from one sample, sequenced in a study of shared clonotypes between healthy human individuals (dated by TCRdb to the early 2020s). Libraries were prepared through the immunoSEQ multiplex PCR assay. Entries here come from immuneACCESS through TCRdb and include only in-frame sequences with V and J called. Some clones fail to appear in such tables; in the studies checked, an unresolved V gene covers under half of the shortfall, and the cause of the remainder is unknown. Here the sample has around 690,000 clones; roughly 88% occur a single time. 34% of the sample lies in the top ten. Source material: memory CD8+ T cells from PBMCs. Read against the paper, the sample's cell subset or site label means: CD45RO+ cells pooled with CCR7-negative TemRA cells. The receptors were gathered from a man aged 18 to 35 in good health. Some clones in this sample may be carry-over from other donors' samples.

V gene TRBV27 combines with J gene TRBJ1-5, with a possible D match to TRBD1 (5 bases). Per germline, CDR1 MNHEY and CDR2 SMNVEV (reference sequence). Trimming removed 5 bases at V and 1 base at J, with 21 bases between. The CDR3 length is 18 residues. CDR3 residues: CASSPYPPRGESNQPQHF. The DNA of the CDR3 is TGTGCCAGCAGTCCATACCCTCCCCGGGGCGAAAGCAATCAGCCCCAGCATTTT.

The CDR3 DNA follows: TGTGCCAGCAGCCGTAAGACTAGCGGATTAAGCTCCTACGAGCAGTACTTC. Amino acids: CASSRKTSGLSSYEQYF. This chain links TRBV5-4 with TRBJ2-7; 9 bases are a match to TRBD2. CDR3 size: 17 residues. Germline lookup yields CDR1 SGHNT and CDR2 YYREEE (reference sequence). The junction had 11 bases not matched to a gene; V was cut back by 4 bases and J by 0 bases.

This CDR3 is CASSFTEGQPQHF. CDR3 nucleotides: TGTGCCAGCAGTTTCACGGAGGGTCAGCCCCAGCATTTT. The rearrangement links TRBV27 to TRBJ1-5; no reliable D call. Trimming took off 3 bases at V and 6 bases at J, with 9 bases between the two ends. CDR1 is MNHEY and CDR2 is SMNVEV in the germline V gene (reference sequence). This CDR3 is built from 13 residues.

The chain recombines TRBV11-2 with TRBJ2-2, with TRBD1 matching 9 bases. This CDR3 has 17 residues. J was trimmed by 3 bases and V by 5 bases; bases with no gene match: 10. Germline CDR1 and CDR2: SGHAT and FQNNGV. In DNA, the CDR3 is TGTGCCAGCAGCCAACCGACAGGGGGATTCGACACCGGGGAGCTGTTTTTT. The encoded protein is CASSQPTGGFDTGELFF.

The chain is built from TRBV4-1 and TRBJ1-1; possibly TRBD1 for D (6 bases). V gave up 0 bases and J gave up 4 bases, with 15 bases separating them. The V gene's germline CDR1 is MGHRA and CDR2 YSYEKL. This CDR3 is built from 16 residues. The CDR3 bases are TGCGCCAGCAGCCAAGATAGGGGGGGGGCCGGCACTGAAGCTTTCTTT. Translation gives CASSQDRGGAGTEAFF.

The V gene is TRBV11-2, the J gene TRBJ1-3, with 8 bases lining up with TRBD1. This CDR3 is built from 14 residues. V dropped 5 bases and J dropped 7; count of bases not matched to a gene: 7. Germline values: CDR1 SGHAT, CDR2 FQNNGV. In nucleotides, the CDR3 is TGTGCCAGCAGCGAGGACAGGGAAGGCAACACCATATATTTT. This translates into CASSEDREGNTIYF. Full variable domain (missing parts from reference TRBV11-2 and TRBJ1-3): EAGVAQSPRYKIIEKRQSVAFWCNPISGHATLYWYQQILGQGPKLLIQFQNNGVVDDSQLPKDRFSAERLKGVDSTLKIQPAKLEDSAVYLCASSEDREGNTIYFGEGSWLTVV.

The rearrangement uses TRBV4-1 and TRBJ1-2, with 7 bases fitting TRBD1. The CDR3 consists of 15 residues. The V gene end was trimmed by 5 bases and the J gene end by 5 bases; junction bases not matched to a gene: 11. Per germline, CDR1 MGHRA and CDR2 YSYEKL. The CDR3 DNA reads TGCGCCAGCAGCGAAGTTACAGGGGTCCCATATGGCTACACCTTC. Residues: CASSEVTGVPYGYTF.

The chain is built from TRBV14 and TRBJ2-1; TRBD1 agrees at 7 bases. Germline V gene data show CDR1 as SGHDN and CDR2 as FVKESK. V shed 4 bases, J shed 8 bases, and the junction held 5 bases outside the gene matches. The CDR3 runs 13 residues. The DNA of the CDR3 is TGTGCCAGCAGCCCCACAGGGGTAGATGAGCAGTTCTTC. Translating gives CASSPTGVDEQFF.

This chain uses TRBV28 with TRBJ1-1; D is undetermined. Trimming stripped 5 bases from V and 1 base from J, with 11 bases between. Germline lookup yields CDR1 MDHEN and CDR2 SYDVKM. This CDR3 is 14 amino acids long. Here the CDR3 reads CASSPFEANTEAFF. CDR3 DNA sequence: TGTGCCAGCAGTCCTTTCGAGGCGAACACTGAAGCTTTCTTT.

The chain links TRBV7-9 to TRBJ2-1; 7 positions agree with TRBD2. CDR1 and CDR2 from the germline V gene are SEHNR and FQNEAQ (reference sequence). Losses at the gene ends were 3 bases for V and 7 bases for J; bases not matched to a gene: 6. CDR3 length: 14 amino acids. The CDR3 loop reads CASSLLADGNEQFF. CDR3 in DNA: TGTGCCAGCAGCTTGCTAGCGGACGGGAATGAGCAGTTCTTC.

This clone was picked up many times. The rearrangement uses TRBV28 and TRBJ1-1; D might be TRBD1 (5 bases). There are 13 residues in the CDR3. CDR1 MDHEN and CDR2 SYDVKM come from the germline V gene. Between the trimmed V and J ends, which lost 2 bases and 6 bases, there was a span of 10 bases. In DNA, the CDR3 is TGTGCCAGCAGTTTACCCTCAGGGTCTGAAGCTTTCTTT. This encodes CASSLPSGSEAFF.

The V call is TRBV5-4, the J call TRBJ2-7; TRBD2 matches at 11 bases. Germline V gene sequence: CDR1 SGHNT, CDR2 YYREEE (reference sequence). The length of the CDR3 is 15 residues. J lost 4 bases, V lost 0 bases, and 3 bases had no gene match. The CDR3 loop is CASSLEVAGGYEQYF. In nucleotides, the CDR3 is TGTGCCAGCAGCTTGGAGGTAGCGGGAGGGTACGAGCAGTACTTC. Together with reference TRBV5-4 and TRBJ2-7, the CDR3 gives the full variable domain: ETGVTQSPTHLIKTRGQQVTLRCSSQSGHNTVSWYQQALGQGPQFIFQYYREEENGRGNFPPRFSGLQFPNYSSELNVNALELDDSALYLCASSLEVAGGYEQYFGPGTRLTVT.

This chain joins TRBV21-1 and TRBJ1-5. TRBV21-1 is a pseudogene segment. The CDR3 is 16 residues long. In DNA form, the CDR3 reads TGTGCCAGCAGTTATATAAGGACTAGGAGCAATCAGCCCCAGCATTTT. It yields the protein CASSYIRTRSNQPQHF.

Concerning this clone: Other DNA sequences in this sample translate to the same CDR3. V is TRBV4-3 and J is TRBJ2-7, with TRBD1 matching 8 bases. This CDR3 region has 15 residues. The germline CDR1 and CDR2 sequences are LGHNA and YSLEER. V trimming: 1 base; J trimming: 3 bases; junction bases outside the gene matches: 5. In DNA form, the CDR3 reads TGCGCCAGCAGCCAAGGGACAGGGTTAGTCTACGAGCAGTACTTC. Its translation is CASSQGTGLVYEQYF.

The chain combines TRBV28 with TRBJ2-1; D not resolved. The V and J ends lost 3 bases and 5 bases respectively, with 11 bases between them. CDR3 length: 14 residues. Germline V CDR1 and CDR2: MDHEN, SYDVKM. CDR3 coding DNA: TGTGCCAGCAGTTTTTATGTATATAACAATGAGCAGTTCTTC. Its protein product is CASSFYVYNNEQFF.

The chain links TRBV7-9 to TRBJ2-3, with unresolved D. This CDR3 has 14 residues. Germline loops: CDR1 SEHNR, CDR2 FQNEAQ (reference sequence). Deletions cut 2 bases from V and 4 bases from J, with 10 bases between. CDR3 sequence (DNA): TGTGCCAGCAGCTTACCGGCCCGGGCAGATACGCAGTATTTT. Translating gives CASSLPARADTQYF.

V gene TRBV6-4 combines with J gene TRBJ2-3, with a possible D match to TRBD2 (5 bases). Deletions cut 6 bases from V and 2 bases from J, with 12 bases between. The germline CDR1 and CDR2 sequences are MRHNA and SNTAGT. This CDR3 has 14 residues. The CDR3 loop reads CASRKRLDTDTQYF. Here the CDR3 DNA reads TGTGCCAGCAGAAAGCGGTTAGACACAGATACGCAGTATTTT.

The rearrangement links TRBV29-1 to TRBJ1-2; D gene ambiguous. Germline CDR1 reads SQVTM; CDR2 reads ANQGSEA. The CDR3 consists of 12 residues. V was shortened by 4 bases and J by 5 bases, with 11 bases between the two germline ends. The CDR3 DNA follows: TGCAGCGTTGGGACGTTTGGGTATGGCTACACCTTC. It codes for CSVGTFGYGYTF.

The chain is built from TRBV4-1 and TRBJ2-1; TRBD2 matches 7 bases. CDR3 length: 15 amino acids. The germline CDR1 and CDR2 sequences are MGHRA and YSYEKL. The V segment lost 3 bases and the J segment 1 base; nucleotides outside the gene matches: 3. In DNA form, the CDR3 reads TGCGCCAGCAGCCATACGCGGGAGTCCTACAATGAGCAGTTCTTC. Encoded protein: CASSHTRESYNEQFF.

The J gene is TRBJ2-7, the V gene TRBV29-1; D not certain. The V gene's germline CDR1 is SQVTM and CDR2 ANQGSEA. The CDR3 totals 16 residues. Between the trimmed V and J ends, which lost 1 base and 0 bases, there was a span of 16 bases. CDR3 region: CSVEGHLNSLSYEQYF. The CDR3 nucleotides read TGCAGCGTTGAAGGGCACCTGAATTCTCTCTCCTACGAGCAGTACTTC.

This chain connects TRBV28 to TRBJ1-1, with no clear D. The CDR3 consists of 15 residues. Germline V gene sequence: CDR1 MDHEN, CDR2 SYDVKM. The V end was cut by 6 bases, the J end by 7 bases, with 21 bases between. The CDR3 region has the DNA TGTGCCAGCAGCCCCAGGTGGGCGAAGCCAGATGAAGCTTTCTTT. Protein sequence: CASSPRWAKPDEAFF.

This chain joins TRBV28 and TRBJ2-7; D assignment may be TRBD1 or TRBD2 (5 bases each). Germline assignment: CDR1 MDHEN and CDR2 SYDVKM. The CDR3 is made up of 15 amino acids. Trimming cost V 7 bases and J 3 bases, with 19 bases left between them. DNA of the CDR3: TGTGCCAGCATCCCCGTCCGGGACCTCAACTACGAGCAGTACTTC. The encoded protein is CASIPVRDLNYEQYF.

The V gene is TRBV6-1, the J gene TRBJ2-1; D perhaps matches TRBD2 (6 bases). The ends were cut back, 8 bases at V and 3 bases at J, with 14 bases in the middle. The CDR3 is 14 amino acids. From germline, CDR1 is MNHNS and CDR2 SASEGT. The CDR3 region has the DNA TGTGCCAGCGTTCGCGGGATCTTCTACAATGAGCAGTTCTTC. Translating gives CASVRGIFYNEQFF.

CDR3 DNA sequence: TGTGCCAGCAGCTTTGAGTGGGGGGCACGAAACACCATATATTTT. Protein sequence: CASSFEWGARNTIYF. V is TRBV11-2 and J is TRBJ1-3; a possible D gene is TRBD1 (6 bases). V was clipped by 3 bases and J by 5 bases, with 14 bases between them. This CDR3 has 15 residues. Germline V gene lookup returns CDR1 SGHAT and CDR2 FQNNGV.

The rearrangement uses TRBV9 and TRBJ2-4; D is ambiguous. Trimming shortened V by 4 bases and J by 13 bases, and 18 bases separated the two germline ends. The CDR3 is made up of 13 amino acids. The germline CDR1 and CDR2 sequences are SGDLS and YYNGEE. CDR3 DNA: TGTGCCAGCAGCCCCGAGGACCCTGGGGTCCAGTACTTC. Translating gives CASSPEDPGVQYF.